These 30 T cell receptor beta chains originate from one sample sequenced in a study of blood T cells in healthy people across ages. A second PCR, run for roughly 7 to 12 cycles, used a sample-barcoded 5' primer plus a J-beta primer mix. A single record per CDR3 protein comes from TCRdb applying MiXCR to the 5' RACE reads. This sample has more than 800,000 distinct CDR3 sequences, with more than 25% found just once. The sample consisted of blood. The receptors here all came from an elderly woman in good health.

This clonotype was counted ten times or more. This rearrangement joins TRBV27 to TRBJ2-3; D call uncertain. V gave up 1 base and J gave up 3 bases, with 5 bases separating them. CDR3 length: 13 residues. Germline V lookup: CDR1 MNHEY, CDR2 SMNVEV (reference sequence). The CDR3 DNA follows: TGTGCCAGCAGTTTATGGAGAACAGATACGCAGTATTTT. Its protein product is CASSLWRTDTQYF.

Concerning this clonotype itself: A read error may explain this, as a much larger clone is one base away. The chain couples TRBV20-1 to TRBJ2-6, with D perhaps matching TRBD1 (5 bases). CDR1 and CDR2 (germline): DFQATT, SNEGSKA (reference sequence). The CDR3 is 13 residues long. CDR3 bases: TGCAGTGCTAGAGGGTCTGGGGCCAACGTCCGGACTTTC. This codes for CSARGSGANVRTF.

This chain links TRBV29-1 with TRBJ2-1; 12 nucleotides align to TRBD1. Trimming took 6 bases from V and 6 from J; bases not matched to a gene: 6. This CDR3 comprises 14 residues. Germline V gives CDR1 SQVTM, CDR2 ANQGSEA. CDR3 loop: CSVAGTGGLNEQFF. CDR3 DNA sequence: TGCAGCGTGGCCGGGACAGGGGGCCTCAATGAGCAGTTCTTC.

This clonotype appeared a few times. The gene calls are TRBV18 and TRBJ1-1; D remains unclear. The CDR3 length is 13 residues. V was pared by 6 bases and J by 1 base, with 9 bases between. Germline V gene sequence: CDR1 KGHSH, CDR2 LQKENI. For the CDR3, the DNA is TGTGCCAGCTCGGCCAATCAGAACACTGAAGCTTTCTTT. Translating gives CASSANQNTEAFF.

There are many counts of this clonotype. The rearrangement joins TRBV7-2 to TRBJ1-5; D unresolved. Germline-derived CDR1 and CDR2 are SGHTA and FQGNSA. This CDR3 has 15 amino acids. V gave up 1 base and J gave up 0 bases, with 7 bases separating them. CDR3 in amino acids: CASSLGGYSNQPQHF. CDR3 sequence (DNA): TGTGCCAGCAGCTTAGGAGGGTATAGCAATCAGCCCCAGCATTTT.

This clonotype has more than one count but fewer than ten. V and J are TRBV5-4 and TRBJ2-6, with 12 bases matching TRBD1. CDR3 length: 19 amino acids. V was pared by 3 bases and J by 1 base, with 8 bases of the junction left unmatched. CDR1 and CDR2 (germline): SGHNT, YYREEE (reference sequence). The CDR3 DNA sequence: TGTGCCAGCAGCTCCCCTTTGGGACAGGGGGCATCTGGGGCCAACGTCCTGACTTTC. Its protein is CASSSPLGQGASGANVLTF.

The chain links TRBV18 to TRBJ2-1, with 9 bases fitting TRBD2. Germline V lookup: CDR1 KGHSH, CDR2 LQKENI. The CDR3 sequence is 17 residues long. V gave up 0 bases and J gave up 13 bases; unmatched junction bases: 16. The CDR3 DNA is TGTGCCAGCTCACCACCTAGCGGGGGATTCGTCGGGGAGACCCAGTTCTTC. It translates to CASSPPSGGFVGETQFF.

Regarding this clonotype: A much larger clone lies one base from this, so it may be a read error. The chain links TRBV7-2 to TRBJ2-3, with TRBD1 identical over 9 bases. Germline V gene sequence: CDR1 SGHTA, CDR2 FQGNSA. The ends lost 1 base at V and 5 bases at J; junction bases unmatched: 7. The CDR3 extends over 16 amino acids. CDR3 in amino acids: CASSLGGQGHRDTQYF. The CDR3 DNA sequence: TGTGCCAGCAGCTTAGGTGGACAGGGGCATAGAGATACGCAGTATTTT.

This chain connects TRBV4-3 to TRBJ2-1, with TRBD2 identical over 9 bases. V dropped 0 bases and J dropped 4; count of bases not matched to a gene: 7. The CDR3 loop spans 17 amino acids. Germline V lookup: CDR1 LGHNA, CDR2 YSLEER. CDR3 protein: CASSQEDSAGGYNEQFF. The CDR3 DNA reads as TGCGCCAGCAGCCAAGAGGACTCAGCGGGGGGATACAATGAGCAGTTCTTC.

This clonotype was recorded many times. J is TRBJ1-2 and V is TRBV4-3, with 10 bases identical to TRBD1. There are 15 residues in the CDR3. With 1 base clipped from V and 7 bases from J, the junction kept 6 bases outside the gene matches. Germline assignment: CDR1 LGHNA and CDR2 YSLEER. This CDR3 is CASSQGWDRGFGYTF. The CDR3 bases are TGCGCCAGCAGCCAAGGGTGGGACAGGGGTTTTGGCTACACCTTC.

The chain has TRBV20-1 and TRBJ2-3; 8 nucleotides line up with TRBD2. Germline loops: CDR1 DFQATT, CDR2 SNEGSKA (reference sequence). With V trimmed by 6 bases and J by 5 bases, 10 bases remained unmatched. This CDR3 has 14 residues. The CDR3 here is CSAAPGGAGDTQYF. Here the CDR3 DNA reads TGCAGTGCCGCCCCCGGGGGGGCCGGAGATACGCAGTATTTT.

The CDR3 is CASSDPGGRGVRNEQFF. CDR3 coding DNA: TGTGCCAGTAGTGATCCGGGGGGTAGGGGGGTCCGCAATGAGCAGTTCTTC. This chain joins TRBV19 and TRBJ2-1; D is possibly TRBD2 (7 bases). The germline CDR1 and CDR2 sequences are LNHDA and SQIVND (reference sequence). V dropped 5 bases and J dropped 6 bases, with 23 bases sitting between them. The CDR3 totals 17 residues.

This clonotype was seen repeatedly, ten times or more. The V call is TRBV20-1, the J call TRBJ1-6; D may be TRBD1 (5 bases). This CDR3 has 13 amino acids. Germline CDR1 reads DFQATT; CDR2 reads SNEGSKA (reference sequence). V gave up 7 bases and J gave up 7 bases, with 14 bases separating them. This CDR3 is CSGTPGGNSPLHF. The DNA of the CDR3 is TGCAGTGGCACCCCGGGGGGGAATTCACCCCTCCACTTT.

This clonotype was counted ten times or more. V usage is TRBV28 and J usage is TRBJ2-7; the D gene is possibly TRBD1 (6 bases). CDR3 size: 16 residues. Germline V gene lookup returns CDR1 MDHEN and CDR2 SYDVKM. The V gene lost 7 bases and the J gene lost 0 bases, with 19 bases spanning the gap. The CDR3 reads CASKATKTTGSYEQYF. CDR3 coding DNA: TGTGCCAGCAAGGCCACAAAAACGACAGGCTCCTACGAGCAGTACTTC.

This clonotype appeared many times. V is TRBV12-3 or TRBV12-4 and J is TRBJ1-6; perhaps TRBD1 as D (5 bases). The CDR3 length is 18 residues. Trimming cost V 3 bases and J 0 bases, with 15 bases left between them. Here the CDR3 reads CASSLGTSRSSYNSPLHF. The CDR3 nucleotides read TGTGCCAGCAGTTTGGGGACTTCGAGGAGCTCCTATAATTCACCCCTCCACTTT.

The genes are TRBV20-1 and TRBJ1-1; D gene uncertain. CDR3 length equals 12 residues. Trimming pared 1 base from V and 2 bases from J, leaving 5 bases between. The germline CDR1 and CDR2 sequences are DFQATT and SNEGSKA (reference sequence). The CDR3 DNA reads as TGCAGTGCTAGAGTTATTAACACTGAAGCTTTCTTT. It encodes CSARVINTEAFF.

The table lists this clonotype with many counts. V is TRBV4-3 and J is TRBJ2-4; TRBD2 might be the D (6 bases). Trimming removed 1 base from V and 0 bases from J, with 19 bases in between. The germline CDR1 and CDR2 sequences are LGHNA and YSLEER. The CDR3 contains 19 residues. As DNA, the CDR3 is TGCGCCAGCAGCCAAGCTAGGACGGAGGGGAATCTAGCCAAAAACATTCAGTACTTC. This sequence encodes CASSQARTEGNLAKNIQYF.

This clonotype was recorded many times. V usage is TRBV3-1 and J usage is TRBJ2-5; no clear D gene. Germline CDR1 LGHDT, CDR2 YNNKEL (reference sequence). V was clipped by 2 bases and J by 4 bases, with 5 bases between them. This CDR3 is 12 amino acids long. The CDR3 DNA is TGTGCCAGCAGCCAAAGTGCAGAGACCCAGTACTTC. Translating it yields CASSQSAETQYF.

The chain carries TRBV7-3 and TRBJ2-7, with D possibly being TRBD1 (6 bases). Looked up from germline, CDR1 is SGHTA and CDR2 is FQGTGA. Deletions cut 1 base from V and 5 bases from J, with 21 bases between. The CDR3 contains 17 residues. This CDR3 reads CASSLRKLVRGSDEQYF. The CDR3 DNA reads TGTGCCAGCAGCTTAAGAAAGTTGGTCAGGGGATCGGACGAGCAGTACTTC.

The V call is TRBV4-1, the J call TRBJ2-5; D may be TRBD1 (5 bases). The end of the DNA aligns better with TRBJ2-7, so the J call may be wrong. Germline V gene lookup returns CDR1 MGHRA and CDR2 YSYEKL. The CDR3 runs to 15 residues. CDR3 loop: CASSHMTVPGYEQYF. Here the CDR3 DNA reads TGCGCCAGCAGCCATATGACAGTCCCGGGTTACGAGCAGTACTTC.

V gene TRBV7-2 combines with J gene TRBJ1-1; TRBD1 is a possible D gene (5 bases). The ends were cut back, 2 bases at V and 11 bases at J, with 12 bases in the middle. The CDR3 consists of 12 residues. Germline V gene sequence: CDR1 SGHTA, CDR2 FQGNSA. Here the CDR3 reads CASSLPGERAFF. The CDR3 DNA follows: TGTGCCAGCAGCTTACCGGGGGAAAGGGCTTTCTTT.

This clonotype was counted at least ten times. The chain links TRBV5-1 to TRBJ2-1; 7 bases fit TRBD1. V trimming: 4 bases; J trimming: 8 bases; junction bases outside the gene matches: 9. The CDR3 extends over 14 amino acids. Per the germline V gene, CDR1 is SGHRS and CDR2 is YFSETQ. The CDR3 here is CASSHSTGLDEQFF. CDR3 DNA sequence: TGCGCCAGCAGCCACTCGACAGGGCTGGATGAGCAGTTCTTC.

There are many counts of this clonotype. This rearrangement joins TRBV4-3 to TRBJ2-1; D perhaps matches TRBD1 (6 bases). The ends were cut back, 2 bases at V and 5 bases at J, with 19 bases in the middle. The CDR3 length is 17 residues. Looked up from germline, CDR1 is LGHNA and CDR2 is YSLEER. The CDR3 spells CASSQTQKAGAHNEQFF. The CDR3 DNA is TGCGCCAGCAGCCAAACCCAAAAGGCAGGGGCGCACAATGAGCAGTTCTTC.

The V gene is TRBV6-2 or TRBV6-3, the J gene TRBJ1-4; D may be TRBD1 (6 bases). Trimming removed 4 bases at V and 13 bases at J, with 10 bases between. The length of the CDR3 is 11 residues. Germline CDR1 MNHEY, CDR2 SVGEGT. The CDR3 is CASSLQGRLFF. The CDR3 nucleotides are TGTGCCAGCAGTTTACAGGGTAGACTGTTTTTT.

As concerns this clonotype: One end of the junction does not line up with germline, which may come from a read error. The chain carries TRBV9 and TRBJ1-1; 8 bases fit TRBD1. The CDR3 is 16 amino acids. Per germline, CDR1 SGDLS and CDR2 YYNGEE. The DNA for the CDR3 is TGTGCCAGCAGCGTAGCGCCAGGGGGCTTTGGTACTGAGGCTTTCTTT. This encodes CASSVAPGGFGTEAFF.

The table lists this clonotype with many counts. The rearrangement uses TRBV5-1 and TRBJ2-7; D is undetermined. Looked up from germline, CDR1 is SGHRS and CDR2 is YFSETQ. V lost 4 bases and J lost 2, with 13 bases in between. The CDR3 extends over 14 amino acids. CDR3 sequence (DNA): TGCGCCAGCAGCCCTGGACCGACCGCCTACGAGCAGTACTTC. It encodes CASSPGPTAYEQYF.

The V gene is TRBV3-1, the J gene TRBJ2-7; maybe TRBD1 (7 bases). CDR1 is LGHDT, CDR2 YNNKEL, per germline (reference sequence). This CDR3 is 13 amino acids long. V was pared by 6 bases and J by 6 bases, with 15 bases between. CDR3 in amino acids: CASSQGEVREQYF. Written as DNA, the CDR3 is TGTGCCAGCAGTCAGGGGGAGGTACGCGAGCAGTACTTC.

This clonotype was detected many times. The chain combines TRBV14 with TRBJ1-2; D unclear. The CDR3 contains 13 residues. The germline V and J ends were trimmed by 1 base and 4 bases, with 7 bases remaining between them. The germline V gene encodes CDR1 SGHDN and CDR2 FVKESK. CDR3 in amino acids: CASSQGNSYGYTF. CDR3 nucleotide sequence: TGTGCCAGCAGCCAAGGAAACAGCTATGGCTACACCTTC.

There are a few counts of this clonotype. The CDR3 here is CASSEATNEKLFF. CDR3 nucleotide sequence: TGTGCCAGTTCGGAGGCAACTAATGAAAAACTGTTTTTT. The chain carries TRBV19 and TRBJ1-4; D is unresolved. This CDR3 contains 13 residues. Trimming shortened V by 8 bases and J by 0 bases, and 7 bases separated the two germline ends. From germline, CDR1 is LNHDA and CDR2 SQIVND (reference sequence). The whole variable domain, filled in from reference TRBV19 and TRBJ1-4, reads DGGITQSPKYLFRKEGQNVTLSCEQNLNHDAMYWYRQDPGQGLRLIYYSQIVNDFQKGDIAEGYSVSREKKESFPLTVTSAQKNPTAFYLCASSEATNEKLFFGSGTQLSVL.

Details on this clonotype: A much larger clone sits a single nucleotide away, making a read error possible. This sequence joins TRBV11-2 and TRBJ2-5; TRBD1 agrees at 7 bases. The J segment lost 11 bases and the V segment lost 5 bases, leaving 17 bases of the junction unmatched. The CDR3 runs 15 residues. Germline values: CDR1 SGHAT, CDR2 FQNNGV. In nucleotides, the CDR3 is TGTGCCAGCAGCCTAGGGACAGTTCGGGGCAATGAGCAGTACTTC. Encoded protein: CASSLGTVRGNEQYF.